This TCR beta chain appears in the sequencing data of a study of blood T cell repertoires in COVID-19. Study-level information: PBMCs, B-cell-depleted T cells, or T cells provided the cDNA or gDNA that made up the material.

Per the original data handling: Amplification from reference gene primers served as the basis for estimated nucleated cell counts. Data came from immunoSEQ multiplex PCR; TCRdb stores just in-frame clones and leaves some out. V and J calls and clone size are copied from that table; D and trimming were computed from the DNA. This sample yields approximately 270,000 clones, of which approximately 90% are seen a single time; 1.2% belongs to the top ten. The CDR3 sequence is 13 residues long. Germline CDR1 is MNHEY and CDR2 is SVGAGI. V trimming: 10 bases; J trimming: 2 bases; junction bases outside the gene matches: 3.

The rearrangement joins TRBV6-5 to TRBJ2-5; 11 nucleotides match TRBD2. The material sequenced was PBMCs or T cells enriched from blood (not recorded which). This sequence originates from a human donor in a cohort exposed to, infected with or recovered from COVID-19 (not recorded which). The donor label of this sample is uncertain. The CDR3 coding sequence is TGTGCCACAGCTAGCGGGGGGCAAGAGACCCAGTACTTC. Translated, it gives CATASGGQETQYF.